This note documents a single TCR beta chain sequence. The method was immunoSEQ multiplex PCR; TCRdb's version includes in-frame clones alone and lacks a portion of them. The sample shows approximately 300,000 clones, more than 90% of them seen only once. The entry originates in a study of blood T cell repertoires in COVID-19. Participants were aged about 18 to 100 years from about two dozen US areas. The study counted Cohort 3 donors as recovered given two negative PCRs, clearance, or symptom resolution. Trimming cost V 7 bases and J 2 bases; bases outside gene matches: 5. This CDR3 has 14 amino acids. CDR1 is ENHRY, CDR2 SYGVKD, per germline.

The receptor was derived from a man in his 60s who had recovered from COVID-19. Sequencing was performed on PBMCs or T cells enriched from blood (not recorded which). The chain recombines TRBV10-3 with TRBJ2-5; 9 nucleotides align to TRBD2. The CDR3 here is CAINERGAQETQYF. The CDR3 DNA is TGTGCCATCAACGAGCGGGGGGCACAAGAGACCCAGTACTTC.